This TCR beta chain is from a study of blood T cells in healthy people across ages (dated by TCRdb to about 2015). With respect to the entire study: In model experiments, roughly one uniquely barcoded TCR beta cDNA molecule per two T cells was captured by template switching. To track age-related changes in TCR beta repertoire diversity, the study relied on deep sequencing normalized with unique cDNA molecular identifiers. The donors were split into four age groups: young (average 16 years), middle-aged (39), aged (more than 55) and long-lived (over 80). To avoid experimental bias, donors of different ages were spread randomly across the sequencing lanes. For two donors (one aged 18 to 29 and one aged 80 or older), the study analyzed two additional independent replicas of 1 million unique cDNA reads from the same blood draw.

In the case of this clonotype: Its antigen is still unknown. No per-base quality is available; no much larger clone lies one base away.

The donors were roughly 39 Caucasian individuals from Russia, aged about 6 to 100 years, who were systemically healthy. Each donor gave 8 to 10 milliliters of peripheral blood, drawn into EDTA-treated Vacutainer tubes. Ficoll-Paque density-gradient centrifugation was used to isolate PBMCs, with at least 7 million per sample. Trizol reagent was used to extract total RNA from the PBMCs, yielding at least 5 micrograms per sample. Naive CD45RAhigh/CD27high T cell percentages were measured by flow cytometry on a PBMC aliquot from every donor. Preparation of the library involved 5' RACE. Sequencing took place on an Illumina HiSeq 2500. A second about 7 to 11 cycle PCR used a sample-barcoded 5' primer and a J-beta primer mix. A unique molecular identifier was introduced onto each TCR beta cDNA molecule by a template-switch 5' adaptor carrying 12 random nucleotides. Each sample yielded at least 2.5 million CDR3-containing paired-end reads. All of the RNA was converted into first-strand cDNA using the Mint cDNA synthesis kit, with a TRBC-specific oligonucleotide serving as the primer. Following uracil-DNA glycosylase treatment, all cDNA underwent a first 18-cycle PCR with the universal primers M1SS and BC2_uni_R. The study's processing was this. Each sample was normalized by randomly selecting 1 million high-quality reads, each carrying a distinct molecular identifier. Instead of being binned into consensus sequences, reads that shared molecular identifiers were thrown out. MiTCR, set to a Q25 quality threshold and the strictest error-elimination algorithm, was used for CDR3 identification, clonotype clustering and error correction. A nonparametric unseen species model using Euler transformation provided a lower-bound estimate of total TCR beta diversity. TCRdb applied fastp at Q25 and MiXCR to the public reads, then kept only in-frame beta chains. Each entry is one CDR3 protein sequence, shown with its most common DNA and genes. V and J calls and clone size were set by TCRdb, not the authors. This sample holds roughly 800,000 distinct CDR3 sequences; nearly 60% were observed only once. Together, the top ten hold about 20% of the sample.

What the work shows at the level of the full study, not this receptor alone: Estimates of total diversity based on one million sequenced T cells were regarded as lower bounds and as underestimates. Conclusive comparison of naive and antigen-experienced compartments was prevented by the profiling of bulk unsorted PBMCs. The CMV infection status of donors was not known, potentially confounding age-related changes in expanded clonotypes. As age increased, observed TCR beta diversity per million T cells dropped in a roughly linear way, and a significant reduction was already evident by age 40. There was a strong correlation between observed TCR beta diversity and the percentage of naive T cells measured by flow cytometry. Compared with the aged group, the long-lived group had more naive CD4+ T cells, fewer expanded clones and increased TCR diversity, a pattern suggesting age selection.

Sequenced input: blood. This sequence originates from a man younger than 45 in good health.

CDR3 loop: CASSGGTHYEQYF. The DNA reads as follows: TGTGCCAGCAGCGGAGGGACACACTACGAGCAGTACTTC. The rearrangement combines TRBV5-6 with TRBJ2-4; the D gene may be TRBD1 or TRBD2, since each aligns over 6 bases. The DNA matches TRBJ2-7 better at its end, which makes the J call doubtful. The CDR3 measures 13 amino acids from cysteine to phenylalanine. The only DNA kept is the CDR3, 39 bases in frame from the first base. In the germline V gene, CDR1 corresponds to SGHDT and CDR2 to YYEEEE.